The clone carrying this T cell receptor (beta chain) has just a few counts. Antigen specificity is unknown. The data were taken from a study of T cells after yellow fever vaccination. Study-level background: Preparation of fractions with low cell numbers was performed using SMART-Seq v4 Ultra Low Input. Study-wide findings and caveats: After the booster, over 95% of CD4 and approximately 90% of CD8 primary-response clones were re-detected. The CD4 and CD8 compartments had a small share of their clonotypes in common.

A 5'RACE template-switching step, the method used to make TCR cDNA, added a universal primer site and UMIs. TCRdb itself ran the 5' RACE reads through MiXCR, one entry per CDR3 protein. The table has 150,000 to 200,000 distinct CDR3 sequences, about 10% seen once. The specimen comprised CD8+ T cells sorted from PBMCs, sampled 15 days after the yellow fever booster vaccination. The sequence came from a man aged 18 to 29 who received the YFV17D yellow fever vaccine.

This chain's CDR3 is CASSHPGLDTQYF. The CDR3 DNA follows: TGTGCCAGCAGTCACCCAGGGTTAGATACGCAGTATTTT. The chain has TRBV7-9 and TRBJ2-3; a possible D gene is TRBD1 (5 bases). V lost 6 bases to trimming and J lost 5 bases, with 12 bases between them. The CDR3 has 13 residues. Germline V gives CDR1 SEHNR, CDR2 FQNEAQ (reference sequence). Using reference TRBV7-9 and TRBJ2-3 for the parts outside the CDR3, the full variable domain is DTGVSQNPRHKITKRGQNVTFRCDPISEHNRLYWYRQTLGQGPEFLTYFQNEAQLEKSRLLSDRFSAERPKGSFSTLEIQRTEQGDSAMYLCASSHPGLDTQYFGPGTRLTVL.